This T cell receptor beta chain came from a study of cytomegalovirus exposure and HLA in healthy donors. General observations from the study: Cytomegalovirus-associated TCR beta chains were listed, numbering around 150. Rarity characterized most TCR sequences, yet some public TCRs appeared in many donors. According to a subsequent analysis, TCR clusters from the first cohort were inclined to appear together in the 90 to 150 validation repertoires.

Using immunoSEQ multiplex PCR, the repertoire was profiled, and TCRdb retains in-frame clones only, with some absent. The table lists about 120,000 clones, 89% of them singletons, with approximately 1.1% in the top ten. About this clone itself: Antigen unknown.

It was the approximately 110-subject validation cohort, separate from the approximately 670-subject first cohort, to which the donors belonged. The material sequenced was PBMCs. The TCR was taken from a woman younger than 35 in good health and CMV-seronegative.

Here the CDR3 DNA reads TGTGCCAGCAGCGAGGACAGCCGCTACGAGCAGTACTTC. Its protein product is CASSEDSRYEQYF. The chain is built from TRBV21-1 and TRBJ2-7; no DNA check was done on the table's D call, TRBD1. TRBV21-1 is annotated as a pseudogene. CDR3 size: 13 residues.